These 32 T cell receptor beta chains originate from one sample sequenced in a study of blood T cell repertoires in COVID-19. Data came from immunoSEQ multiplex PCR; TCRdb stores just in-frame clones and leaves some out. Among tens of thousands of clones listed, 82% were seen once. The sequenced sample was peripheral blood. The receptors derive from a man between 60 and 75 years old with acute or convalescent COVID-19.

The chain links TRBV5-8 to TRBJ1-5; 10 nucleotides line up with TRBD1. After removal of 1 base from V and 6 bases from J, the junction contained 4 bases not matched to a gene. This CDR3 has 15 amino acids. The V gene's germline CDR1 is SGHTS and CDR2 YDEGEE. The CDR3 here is CASSLRTGGSQPQHF. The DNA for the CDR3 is TGTGCCAGCAGCTTGAGGACAGGGGGTAGTCAGCCCCAGCATTTT.

The CDR3 here is CARELLENEQFF. Written as DNA, the CDR3 is TGCGCCAGAGAACTCCTAGAGAATGAGCAGTTCTTC. The chain is built from TRBV10-1 and TRBJ2-1; unclear D gene. V dropped 9 bases and J dropped 7 bases, with 13 bases sitting between them. This CDR3 spans 12 amino acids. CDR1 and CDR2 (germline): WNHNN, SYGVQD (reference sequence).

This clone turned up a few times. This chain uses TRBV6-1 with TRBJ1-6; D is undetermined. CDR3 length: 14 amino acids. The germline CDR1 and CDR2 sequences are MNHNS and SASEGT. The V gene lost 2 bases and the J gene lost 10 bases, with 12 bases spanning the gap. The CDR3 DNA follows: TGTGCCAGCAGTGAAAACTACGACGGATCACCCCTCCACTTT. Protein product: CASSENYDGSPLHF.

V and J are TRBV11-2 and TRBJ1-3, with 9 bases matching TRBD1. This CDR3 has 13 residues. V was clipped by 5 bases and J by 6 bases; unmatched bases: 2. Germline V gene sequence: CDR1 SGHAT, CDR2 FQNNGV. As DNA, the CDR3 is TGTGCCAGCAGCCCACAGGGGGCAAACACCATATATTTT. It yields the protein CASSPQGANTIYF.

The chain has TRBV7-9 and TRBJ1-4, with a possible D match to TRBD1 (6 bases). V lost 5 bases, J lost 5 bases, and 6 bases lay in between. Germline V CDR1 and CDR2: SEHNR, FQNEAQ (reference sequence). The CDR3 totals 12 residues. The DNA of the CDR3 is TGTGCCAGCAGCCAGGGGAATGAAAAACTGTTTTTT. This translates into CASSQGNEKLFF.

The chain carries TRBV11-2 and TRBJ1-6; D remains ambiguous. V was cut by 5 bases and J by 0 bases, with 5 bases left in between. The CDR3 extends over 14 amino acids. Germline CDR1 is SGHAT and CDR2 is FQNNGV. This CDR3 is CASSLSSYNSPLHF. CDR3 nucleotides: TGTGCCAGCAGCCTAAGCTCCTATAATTCACCCCTCCACTTT.

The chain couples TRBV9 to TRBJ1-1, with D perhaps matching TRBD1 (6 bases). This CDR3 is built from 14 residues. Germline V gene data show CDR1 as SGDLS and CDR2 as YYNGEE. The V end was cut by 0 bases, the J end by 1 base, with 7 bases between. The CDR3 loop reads CASSVVGGNTEAFF. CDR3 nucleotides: TGTGCCAGCAGCGTAGTAGGGGGGAACACTGAAGCTTTCTTT.

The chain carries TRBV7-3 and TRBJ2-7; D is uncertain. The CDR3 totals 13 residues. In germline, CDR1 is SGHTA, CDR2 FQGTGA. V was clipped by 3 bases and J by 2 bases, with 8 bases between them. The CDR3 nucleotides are TGTGCCAGCAGCTTTGGCGGAACCTACGAGCAGTACTTC. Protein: CASSFGGTYEQYF.

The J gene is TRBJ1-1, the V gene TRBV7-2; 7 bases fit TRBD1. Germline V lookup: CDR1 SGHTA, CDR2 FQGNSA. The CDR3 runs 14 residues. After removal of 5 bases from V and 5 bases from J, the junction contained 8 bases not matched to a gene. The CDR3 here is CASSLPTGYTEAFF. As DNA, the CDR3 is TGTGCCAGCAGCCTCCCGACAGGGTATACTGAAGCTTTCTTT.

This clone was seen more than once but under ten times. Written as DNA, the CDR3 is TGTGCCAGCAGTGCCCGGGATAATTCACCCCTCCACTTT. It codes for CASSARDNSPLHF. The rearrangement uses TRBV6-4 and TRBJ1-6; D is undetermined. The CDR3 totals 13 residues. Germline assignment: CDR1 MRHNA and CDR2 SNTAGT. V dropped 4 bases and J dropped 5 bases, with 6 bases sitting between them.

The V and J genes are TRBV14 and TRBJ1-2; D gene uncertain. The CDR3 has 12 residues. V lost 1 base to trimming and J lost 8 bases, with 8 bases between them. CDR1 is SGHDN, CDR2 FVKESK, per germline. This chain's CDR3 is CASSQVPGGYTF. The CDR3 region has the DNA TGTGCCAGCAGCCAAGTCCCCGGGGGCTACACCTTC.

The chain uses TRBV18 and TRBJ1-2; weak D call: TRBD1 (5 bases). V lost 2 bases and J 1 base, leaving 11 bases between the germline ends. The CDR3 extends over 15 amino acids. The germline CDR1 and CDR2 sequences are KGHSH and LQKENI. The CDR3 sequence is CASSPGARSNYGYTF. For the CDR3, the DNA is TGTGCCAGCTCACCAGGGGCCAGGAGTAACTATGGCTACACCTTC.

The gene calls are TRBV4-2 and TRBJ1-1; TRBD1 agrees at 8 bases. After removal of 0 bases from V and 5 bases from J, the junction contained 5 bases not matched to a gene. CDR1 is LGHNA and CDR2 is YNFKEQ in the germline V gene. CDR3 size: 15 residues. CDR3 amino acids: CASSQETGAGTEAFF. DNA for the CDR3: TGTGCCAGCAGCCAAGAGACAGGGGCGGGAACTGAAGCTTTCTTT.

CDR3 sequence (DNA): TGCGCCAGCAGCCAAACGTACGCCGCGACAGTCTACTATGGCTACACCTTC. Amino acids: CASSQTYAATVYYGYTF. The rearrangement links TRBV4-3 to TRBJ1-2; weak D call: TRBD1 (5 bases). There are 17 residues in the CDR3. The germline gives CDR1 LGHNA, CDR2 YSLEER. The V and J ends lost 2 bases and 3 bases respectively, with 19 bases between them.

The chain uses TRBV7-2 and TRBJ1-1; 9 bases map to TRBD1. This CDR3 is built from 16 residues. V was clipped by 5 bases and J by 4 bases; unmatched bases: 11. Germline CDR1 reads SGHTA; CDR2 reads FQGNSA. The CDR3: CASSPRGTGSITEAFF. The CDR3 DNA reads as TGTGCCAGCAGCCCGAGGGGGACAGGGTCGATCACTGAAGCTTTCTTT.

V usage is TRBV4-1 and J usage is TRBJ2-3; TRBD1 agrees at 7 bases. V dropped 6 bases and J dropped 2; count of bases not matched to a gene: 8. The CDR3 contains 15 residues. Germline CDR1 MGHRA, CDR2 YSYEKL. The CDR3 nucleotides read TGCGCCAGCAGATCCGGACAGGAGACCACAGATACGCAGTATTTT. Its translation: CASRSGQETTDTQYF.

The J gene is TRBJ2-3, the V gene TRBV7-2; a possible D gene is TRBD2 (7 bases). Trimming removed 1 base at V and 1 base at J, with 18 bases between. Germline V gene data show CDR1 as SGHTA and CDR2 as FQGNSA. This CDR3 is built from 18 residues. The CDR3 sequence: CASSLEGGGPTRTDTQYF. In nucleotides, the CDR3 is TGTGCCAGCAGCTTAGAGGGGGGGGGTCCGACCCGCACAGATACGCAGTATTTT. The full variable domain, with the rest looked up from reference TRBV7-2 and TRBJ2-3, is GAGVSQSPSNKVTEKGKDVELRCDPISGHTALYWYRQSLGQGLEFLIYFQGNSAPDKSGLPSDRFSAERTGGSVSTLTIQRTQQEDSAVYLCASSLEGGGPTRTDTQYFGPGTRLTVL.

CDR3 sequence (DNA): TGCGCCAGCAGCTTGGATGGGACAAAGGGTCTGGAGCAGTACTTC. Protein: CASSLDGTKGLEQYF. The chain joins TRBV5-1 to TRBJ2-7, with D perhaps matching TRBD1 (6 bases). V was trimmed by 0 bases and J by 7 bases, leaving 17 bases between them. This CDR3 is built from 15 residues. The germline V gene encodes CDR1 SGHRS and CDR2 YFSETQ.

The CDR3 DNA is TGTGCCAGCAGTACGGGACTAGCGGGATACGAGCAGTACTTC. Its protein product is CASSTGLAGYEQYF. The chain carries TRBV2 and TRBJ2-7, with TRBD2 matching over 13 bases. The germline CDR1 and CDR2 sequences are SNHLY and FYNNEI. J lost 4 bases, V lost 5 bases, and 2 bases had no gene match. The CDR3 length is 14 residues.

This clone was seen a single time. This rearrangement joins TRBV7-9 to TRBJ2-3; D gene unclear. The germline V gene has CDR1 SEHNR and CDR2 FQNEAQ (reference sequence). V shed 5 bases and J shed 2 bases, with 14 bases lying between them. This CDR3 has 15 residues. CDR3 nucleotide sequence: TGTGCCAGCAGCCCCCTGACAAGCTTCACAGATACGCAGTATTTT. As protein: CASSPLTSFTDTQYF.

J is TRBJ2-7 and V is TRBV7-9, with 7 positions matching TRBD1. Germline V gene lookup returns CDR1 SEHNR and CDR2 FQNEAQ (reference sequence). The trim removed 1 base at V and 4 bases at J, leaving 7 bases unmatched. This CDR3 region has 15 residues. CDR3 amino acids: CASSLGQGVRYEQYF. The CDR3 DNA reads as TGTGCCAGCAGCTTAGGCCAGGGGGTGCGATACGAGCAGTACTTC. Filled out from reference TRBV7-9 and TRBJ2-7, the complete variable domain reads DTGVSQNPRHKITKRGQNVTFRCDPISEHNRLYWYRQTLGQGPEFLTYFQNEAQLEKSRLLSDRFSAERPKGSFSTLEIQRTEQGDSAMYLCASSLGQGVRYEQYFGPGTRLTVT.

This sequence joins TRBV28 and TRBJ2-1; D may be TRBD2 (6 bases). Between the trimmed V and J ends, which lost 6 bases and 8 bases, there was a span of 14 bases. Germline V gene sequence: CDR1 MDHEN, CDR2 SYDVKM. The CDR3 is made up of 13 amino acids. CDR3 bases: TGTGCCAGCAGGGTAGATCCGGGGGATGAGCAGTTCTTC. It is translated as CASRVDPGDEQFF.

CDR3 region: CASSIDLSSRGGYTF. The CDR3 DNA is TGTGCCAGTAGTATAGATCTATCCTCTCGGGGTGGCTACACCTTC. The chain combines TRBV19 with TRBJ1-2, with D unclear. The CDR3 has 15 amino acids. Per the germline V gene, CDR1 is LNHDA and CDR2 is SQIVND (reference sequence). V gave up 0 bases and J gave up 7 bases, with 15 bases separating them.

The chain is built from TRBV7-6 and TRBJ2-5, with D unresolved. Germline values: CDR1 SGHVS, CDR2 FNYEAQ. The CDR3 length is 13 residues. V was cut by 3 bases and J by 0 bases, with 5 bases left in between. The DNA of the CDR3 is TGTGCCAGCAGCTTGGAGTACCAAGAGACCCAGTACTTC. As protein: CASSLEYQETQYF.

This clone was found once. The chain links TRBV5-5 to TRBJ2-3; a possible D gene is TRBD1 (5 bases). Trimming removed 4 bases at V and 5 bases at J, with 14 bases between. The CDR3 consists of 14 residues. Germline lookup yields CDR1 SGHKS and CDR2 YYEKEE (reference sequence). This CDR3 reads CASSLGQVLDTQYF. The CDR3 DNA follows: TGTGCCAGCAGCCTGGGGCAGGTGCTAGATACGCAGTATTTT.

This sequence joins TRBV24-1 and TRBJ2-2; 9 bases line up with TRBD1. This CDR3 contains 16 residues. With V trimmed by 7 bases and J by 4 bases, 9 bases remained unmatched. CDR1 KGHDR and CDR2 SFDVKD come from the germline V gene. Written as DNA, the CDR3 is TGTGCCACCAGCCGCCCGGGACAGGGTGGCACCGGGGAGCTGTTTTTT. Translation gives CATSRPGQGGTGELFF.

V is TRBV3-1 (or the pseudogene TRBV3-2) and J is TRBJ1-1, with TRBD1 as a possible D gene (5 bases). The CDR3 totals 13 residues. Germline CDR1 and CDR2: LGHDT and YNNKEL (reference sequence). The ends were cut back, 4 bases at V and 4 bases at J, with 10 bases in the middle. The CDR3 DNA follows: TGTGCCAGCAGCCCTGGAGGGGCCACTGAAGCTTTCTTT. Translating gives CASSPGGATEAFF.

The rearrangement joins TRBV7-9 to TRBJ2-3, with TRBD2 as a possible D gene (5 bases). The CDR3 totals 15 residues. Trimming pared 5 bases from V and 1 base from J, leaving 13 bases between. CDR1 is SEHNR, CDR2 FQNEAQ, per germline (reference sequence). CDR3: CASSRTALRTDTQYF. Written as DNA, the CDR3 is TGTGCCAGCAGCCGGACTGCCCTACGCACAGATACGCAGTATTTT. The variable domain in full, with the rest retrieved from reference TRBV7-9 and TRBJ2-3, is DTGVSQNPRHKITKRGQNVTFRCDPISEHNRLYWYRQTLGQGPEFLTYFQNEAQLEKSRLLSDRFSAERPKGSFSTLEIQRTEQGDSAMYLCASSRTALRTDTQYFGPGTRLTVL.

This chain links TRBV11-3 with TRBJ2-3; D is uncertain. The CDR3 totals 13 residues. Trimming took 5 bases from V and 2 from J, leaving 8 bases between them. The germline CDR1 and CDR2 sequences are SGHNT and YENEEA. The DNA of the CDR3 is TGTGCCAGCAGCGACACCACCACAGATACGCAGTATTTT. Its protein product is CASSDTTTDTQYF.

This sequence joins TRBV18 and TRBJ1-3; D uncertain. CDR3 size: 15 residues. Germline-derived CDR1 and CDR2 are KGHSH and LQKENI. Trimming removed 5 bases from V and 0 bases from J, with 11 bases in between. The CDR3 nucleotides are TGTGCCAGCTCAGAGCAGGCCCGCTCTGGAAACACCATATATTTT. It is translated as CASSEQARSGNTIYF.

The CDR3 bases are TGTGCCACCAGTGGGGCCTCAGGGGGACAAGAGACCCAGTACTTC. Translating it yields CATSGASGGQETQYF. This chain links TRBV24-1 with TRBJ2-5; TRBD1 matches 7 bases. The length of the CDR3 is 15 residues. The J segment lost 2 bases and the V segment lost 5 bases, leaving 7 bases of the junction unmatched. Germline V gene sequence: CDR1 KGHDR, CDR2 SFDVKD.

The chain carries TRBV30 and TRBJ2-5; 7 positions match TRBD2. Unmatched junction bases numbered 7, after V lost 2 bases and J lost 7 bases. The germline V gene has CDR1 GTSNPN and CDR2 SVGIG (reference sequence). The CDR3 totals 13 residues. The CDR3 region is CAWSSSSGGTQYF. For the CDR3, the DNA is TGTGCCTGGAGTAGCTCTAGCGGAGGGACCCAGTACTTC.